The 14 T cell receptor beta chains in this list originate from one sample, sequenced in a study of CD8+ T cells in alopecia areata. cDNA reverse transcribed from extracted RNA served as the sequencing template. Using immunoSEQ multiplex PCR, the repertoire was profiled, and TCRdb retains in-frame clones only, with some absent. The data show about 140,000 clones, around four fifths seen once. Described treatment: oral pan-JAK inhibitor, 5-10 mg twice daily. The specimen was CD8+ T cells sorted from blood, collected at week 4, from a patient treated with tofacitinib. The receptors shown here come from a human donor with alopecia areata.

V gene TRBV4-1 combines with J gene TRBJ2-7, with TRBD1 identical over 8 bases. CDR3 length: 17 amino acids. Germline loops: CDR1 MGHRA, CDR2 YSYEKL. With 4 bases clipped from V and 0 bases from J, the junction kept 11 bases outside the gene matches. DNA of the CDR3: TGCGCCAGCAGCCCTGCCCTTCGACAGGGGCCCTCCTACGAGCAGTACTTC. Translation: CASSPALRQGPSYEQYF.

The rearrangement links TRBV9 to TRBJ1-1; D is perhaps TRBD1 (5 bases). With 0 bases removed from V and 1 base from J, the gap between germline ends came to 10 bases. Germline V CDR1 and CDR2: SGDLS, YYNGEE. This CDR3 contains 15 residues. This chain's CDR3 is CASSVGGVGNTEAFF. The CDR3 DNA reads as TGTGCCAGCAGCGTAGGAGGGGTGGGGAACACTGAAGCTTTCTTT.

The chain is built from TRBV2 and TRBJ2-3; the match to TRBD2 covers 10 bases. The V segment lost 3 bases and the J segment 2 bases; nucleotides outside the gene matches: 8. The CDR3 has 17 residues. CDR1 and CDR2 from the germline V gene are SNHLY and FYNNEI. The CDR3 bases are TGTGCCAGCAGTGATCCCCTAGCGGGGGACTACACAGATACGCAGTATTTT. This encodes CASSDPLAGDYTDTQYF.

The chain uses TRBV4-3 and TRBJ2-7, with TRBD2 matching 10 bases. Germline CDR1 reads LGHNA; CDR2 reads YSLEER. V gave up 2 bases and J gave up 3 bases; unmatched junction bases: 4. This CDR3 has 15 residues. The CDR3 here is CASSQRPSGGYEQYF. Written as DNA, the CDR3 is TGCGCCAGCAGCCAAAGGCCTAGCGGGGGCTACGAGCAGTACTTC.

The CDR3 DNA sequence: TGTGCCAGCAGCCCTTTAGTGGAGCGAGGGGATACGCAGTATTTT. Translation: CASSPLVERGDTQYF. The J gene is TRBJ2-3, the V gene TRBV11-3; D possibly corresponds to TRBD2 (5 bases). From germline, CDR1 is SGHNT and CDR2 YENEEA. V shed 5 bases and J shed 6 bases, with 18 bases lying between them. The CDR3 loop spans 15 amino acids.

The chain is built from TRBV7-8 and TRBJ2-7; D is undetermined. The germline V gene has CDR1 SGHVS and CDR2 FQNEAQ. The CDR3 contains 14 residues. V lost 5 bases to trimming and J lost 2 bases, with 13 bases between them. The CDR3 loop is CASSRSPKAYEQYF. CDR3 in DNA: TGTGCCAGCAGCCGTTCTCCAAAAGCCTACGAGCAGTACTTC.

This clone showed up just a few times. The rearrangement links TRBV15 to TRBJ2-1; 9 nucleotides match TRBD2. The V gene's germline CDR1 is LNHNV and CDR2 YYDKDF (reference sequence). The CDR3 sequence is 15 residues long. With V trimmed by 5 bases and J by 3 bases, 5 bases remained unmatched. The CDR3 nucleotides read TGTGCCACCAGCTTAAGCGGGGGGATCTACAATGAGCAGTTCTTC. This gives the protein CATSLSGGIYNEQFF.

Written as DNA, the CDR3 is TGTGCCAGCAGTTATCGACAGGGCACCTACGAGCAGTACTTC. It specifies CASSYRQGTYEQYF. This rearrangement joins TRBV27 to TRBJ2-7, with 7 bases identical to TRBD1. Germline CDR1 MNHEY, CDR2 SMNVEV (reference sequence). The CDR3 totals 14 residues. J lost 2 bases, V lost 4 bases, and 5 bases had no gene match.

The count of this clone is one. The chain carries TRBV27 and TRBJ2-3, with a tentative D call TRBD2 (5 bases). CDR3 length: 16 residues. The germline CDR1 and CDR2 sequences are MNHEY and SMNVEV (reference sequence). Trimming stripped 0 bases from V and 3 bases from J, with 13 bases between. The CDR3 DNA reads TGTGCCAGCAGTTTATCGGAGCGGTCGGCAACAGATACGCAGTATTTT. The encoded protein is CASSLSERSATDTQYF.

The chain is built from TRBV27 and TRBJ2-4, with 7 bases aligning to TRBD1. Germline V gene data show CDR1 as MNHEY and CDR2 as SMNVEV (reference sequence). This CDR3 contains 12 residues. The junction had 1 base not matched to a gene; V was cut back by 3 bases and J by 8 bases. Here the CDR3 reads CASSFQGDIQYF. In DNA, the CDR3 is TGTGCCAGCAGTTTTCAGGGGGACATTCAGTACTTC.

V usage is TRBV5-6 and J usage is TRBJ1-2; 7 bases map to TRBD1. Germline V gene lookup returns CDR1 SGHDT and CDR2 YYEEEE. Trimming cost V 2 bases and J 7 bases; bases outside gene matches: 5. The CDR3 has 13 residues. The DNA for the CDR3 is TGTGCCAGCAGCTTAAGACAGGGAAGTGGCTACACCTTC. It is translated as CASSLRQGSGYTF.

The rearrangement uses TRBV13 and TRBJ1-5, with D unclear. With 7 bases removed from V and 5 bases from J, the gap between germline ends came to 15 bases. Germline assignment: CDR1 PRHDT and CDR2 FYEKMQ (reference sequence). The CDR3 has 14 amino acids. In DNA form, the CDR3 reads TGTGCCAGCACCGCACGAGGGTCCGATCAGCCCCAGCATTTT. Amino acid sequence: CASTARGSDQPQHF.

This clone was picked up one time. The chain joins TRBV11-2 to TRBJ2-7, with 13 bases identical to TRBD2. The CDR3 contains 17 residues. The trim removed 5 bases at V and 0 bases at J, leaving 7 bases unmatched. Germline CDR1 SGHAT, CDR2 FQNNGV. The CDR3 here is CASSPTSGGTSSYEQYF. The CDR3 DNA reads TGTGCCAGCAGCCCGACTAGCGGGGGGACGAGCTCCTACGAGCAGTACTTC.

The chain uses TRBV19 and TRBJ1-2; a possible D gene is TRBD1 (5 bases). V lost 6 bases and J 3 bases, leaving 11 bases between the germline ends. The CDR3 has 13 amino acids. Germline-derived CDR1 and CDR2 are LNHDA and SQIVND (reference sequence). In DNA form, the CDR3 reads TGTGCCAGTAGCCAACAGGTTTACTATGGCTACACCTTC. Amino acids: CASSQQVYYGYTF.